The rows below give T cell receptor beta chains drawn from one sample of a study of tumor-infiltrating lymphocytes in localized non-small cell lung cancer. Assay used: immunoSEQ multiplex PCR; TCRdb lists only in-frame clones, some missing. The profile shows 10,000 to 15,000 clones, about 67% of them singletons. The source material was uninvolved lung tissue not adjacent to the tumor. The receptors derive from a human donor with non-small cell lung cancer. The CDR3 runs from the conserved cysteine through the conserved F or W. Each record gives: D gene, V gene, J gene, CDR3 length, clone size, CDR3 protein, CDR3 DNA. The D gene is left open where the match is weak. The size of a clone is reported for some rows only, either as once, few or many, or as a class for expanded clones.

-,TRBV7-2,TRBJ2-5,16,-,CASSLAPLLVGETQYF,TGTGCCAGCAGCTTAGCGCCGCTACTAGTCGGGGAGACCCAGTACTTC
-,TRBV6-6,TRBJ2-5,11,once,CASSYGETQYF,TGTGCCAGCAGTTACGGGGAGACCCAGTACTTC
TRBD1,TRBV6-5,TRBJ1-2,15,-,CASSYSTGSSYGYTF,TGTGCCAGCAGTTACTCGACAGGGAGCAGCTATGGCTACACCTTC
-,TRBV10-3,TRBJ2-3,13,-,CAISPRDLDTQYF,TGTGCCATCAGTCCACGGGACCTAGATACGCAGTATTTT
-,TRBV5-1,TRBJ2-1,15,-,CASTSRANSYNEQFF,TGCGCCAGCACAAGTAGGGCTAACTCCTACAATGAGCAGTTCTTC
-,TRBV29-1,TRBJ2-1,14,-,CSVVVVLAKNEQFF,TGCAGCGTTGTAGTTGTACTAGCTAAAAATGAGCAGTTCTTC
TRBD2,TRBV2,TRBJ2-7,17,-,CASSPLWGGASSYEQYF,TGTGCCAGCAGTCCCCTATGGGGGGGAGCCAGCTCCTACGAGCAGTACTTC
-,TRBV15,TRBJ1-1,17,-,CATSRAADYSRRTEAFF,TGTGCCACCAGCAGAGCGGCGGATTATTCGAGAAGAACTGAAGCTTTCTTT
-,TRBV2,TRBJ2-2,15,-,CASSESGRNTGELFF,TGTGCCAGCAGTGAGTCAGGGAGGAACACCGGGGAGCTGTTTTTT
TRBD1,TRBV28,TRBJ1-4,15,-,CASSSFRDRREKLFF,TGTGCCAGCAGCTCGTTCCGGGACAGAAGGGAAAAACTGTTTTTT
TRBD1,TRBV7-2,TRBJ2-3,18,-,CASSQGVRTGASTDTQYF,TGTGCCAGCAGCCAAGGGGTTCGGACAGGGGCCAGCACAGATACGCAGTATTTT
-,TRBV10-3,TRBJ2-5,14,-,CAISELGLQETQYF,TGTGCCATCAGTGAGTTGGGGTTACAAGAGACCCAGTACTTC
TRBD2,TRBV7-2,TRBJ2-1,16,medium-sized,CASSSLLAGGPDEQFF,TGTGCCAGCAGCTCCCTACTAGCGGGGGGGCCAGATGAGCAGTTCTTC